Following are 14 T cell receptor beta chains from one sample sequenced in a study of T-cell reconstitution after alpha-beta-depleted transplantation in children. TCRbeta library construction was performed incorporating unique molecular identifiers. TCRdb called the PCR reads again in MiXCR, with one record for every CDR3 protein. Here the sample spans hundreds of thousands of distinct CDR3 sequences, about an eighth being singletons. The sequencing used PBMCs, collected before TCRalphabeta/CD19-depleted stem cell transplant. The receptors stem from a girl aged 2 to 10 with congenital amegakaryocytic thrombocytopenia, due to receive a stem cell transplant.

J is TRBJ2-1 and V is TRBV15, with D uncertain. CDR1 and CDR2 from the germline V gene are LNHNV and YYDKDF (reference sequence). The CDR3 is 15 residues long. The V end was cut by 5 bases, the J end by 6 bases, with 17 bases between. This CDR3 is CATSSTEPRPNEQFF. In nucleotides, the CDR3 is TGTGCCACCAGCTCCACAGAACCTCGGCCCAATGAGCAGTTCTTC.

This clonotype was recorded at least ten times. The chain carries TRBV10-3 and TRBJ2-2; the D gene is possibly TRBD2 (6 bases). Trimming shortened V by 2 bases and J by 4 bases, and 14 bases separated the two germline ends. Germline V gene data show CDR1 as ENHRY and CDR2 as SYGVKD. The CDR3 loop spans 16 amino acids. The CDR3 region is CAISEPRGTLTGELFF. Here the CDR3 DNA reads TGTGCCATCAGTGAGCCCAGAGGGACTCTCACCGGGGAGCTGTTTTTT.

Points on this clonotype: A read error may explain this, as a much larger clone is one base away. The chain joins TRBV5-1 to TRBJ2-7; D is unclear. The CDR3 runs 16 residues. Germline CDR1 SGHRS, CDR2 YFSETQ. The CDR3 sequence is CANSLGLGSWTYEQYF. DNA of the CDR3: TGCGCCAACAGCTTGGGATTGGGTAGTTGGACCTACGAGCAGTACTTC.

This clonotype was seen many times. CDR3 region: CASSLLGEAGEQFF. In DNA form, the CDR3 reads TGCGCCAGCAGCTTGTTGGGGGAGGCCGGTGAGCAGTTCTTC. The chain recombines TRBV5-1 with TRBJ2-1, with D tentatively TRBD2 (6 bases). Deletions cut 1 base from V and 9 bases from J, with 14 bases between. The CDR3 has 14 amino acids. Germline values: CDR1 SGHRS, CDR2 YFSETQ.

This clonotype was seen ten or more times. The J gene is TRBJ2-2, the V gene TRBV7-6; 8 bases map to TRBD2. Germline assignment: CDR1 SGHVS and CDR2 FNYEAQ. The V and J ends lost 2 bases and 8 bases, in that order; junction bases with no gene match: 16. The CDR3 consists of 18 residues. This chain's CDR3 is CASSLMVAGKRKLGELFF. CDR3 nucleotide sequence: TGTGCCAGCAGCTTAATGGTAGCGGGAAAAAGGAAGCTGGGGGAGCTGTTTTTT.

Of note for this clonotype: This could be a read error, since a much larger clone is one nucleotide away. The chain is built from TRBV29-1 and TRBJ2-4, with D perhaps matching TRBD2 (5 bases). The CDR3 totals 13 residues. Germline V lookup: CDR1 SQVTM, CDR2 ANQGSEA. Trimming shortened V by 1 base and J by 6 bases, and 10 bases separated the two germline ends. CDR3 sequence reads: CSVEVDGLNIQYF. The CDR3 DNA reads TGCAGCGTTGAAGTGGACGGACTAAACATTCAGTACTTC.

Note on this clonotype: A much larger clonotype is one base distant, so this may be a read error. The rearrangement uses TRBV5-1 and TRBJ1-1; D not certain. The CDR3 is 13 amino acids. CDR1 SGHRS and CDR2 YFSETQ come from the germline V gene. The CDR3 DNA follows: TGCGCCAGCAGAGCGATTTCGAACACTGAAGCTCTCTTT. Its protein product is CASRAISNTEALF.

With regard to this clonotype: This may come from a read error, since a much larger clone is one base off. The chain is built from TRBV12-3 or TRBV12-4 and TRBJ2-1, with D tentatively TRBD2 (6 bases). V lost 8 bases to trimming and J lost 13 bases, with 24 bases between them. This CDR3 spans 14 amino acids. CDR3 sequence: CASRSPGLSNVQFF. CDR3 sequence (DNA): TGTGCCAGCCGTTCGCCTGGACTATCCAATGTTCAGTTCTTC.

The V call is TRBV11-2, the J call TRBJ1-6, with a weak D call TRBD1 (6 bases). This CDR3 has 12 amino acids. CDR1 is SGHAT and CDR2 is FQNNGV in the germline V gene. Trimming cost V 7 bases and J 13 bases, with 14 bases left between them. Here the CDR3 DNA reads TGTGCCAGCACCCGGGGGGCCTCGCCCCTCCACTTT. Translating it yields CASTRGASPLHF.

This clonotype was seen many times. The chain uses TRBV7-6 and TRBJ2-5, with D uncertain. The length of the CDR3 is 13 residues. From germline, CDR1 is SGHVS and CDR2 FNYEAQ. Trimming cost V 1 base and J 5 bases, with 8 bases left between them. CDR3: CASSLVSRETQYF. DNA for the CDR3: TGTGCCAGCAGCTTAGTGTCGCGGGAGACCCAGTACTTC.

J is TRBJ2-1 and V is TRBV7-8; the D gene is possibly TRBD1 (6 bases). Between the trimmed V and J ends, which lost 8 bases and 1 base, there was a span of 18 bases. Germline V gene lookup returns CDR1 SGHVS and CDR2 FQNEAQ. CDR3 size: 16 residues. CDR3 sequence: CASALRDILSYNEQFF. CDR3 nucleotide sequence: TGTGCCAGCGCCTTAAGGGACATACTATCCTACAATGAGCAGTTCTTC. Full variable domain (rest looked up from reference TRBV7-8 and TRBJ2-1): GAGVSQSPRYKVAKRGQDVALRCDPISGHVSLFWYQQALGQGPEFLTYFQNEAQLDKSGLPSDRFFAERPEGSVSTLKIQRTQQEDSAVYLCASALRDILSYNEQFFGPGTRLTVL.

The CDR3 nucleotides read TGTGCCATGAGCCCTGGCCGGAGGACAGGGGTTTTACACGAGCAGTACTTC. This codes for CAMSPGRRTGVLHEQYF. The chain carries TRBV12-1 and TRBJ2-7; the D segment call TRBD1 is taken from the table without a DNA check. TRBV12-1 corresponds to a pseudogene. CDR3 length equals 17 residues.

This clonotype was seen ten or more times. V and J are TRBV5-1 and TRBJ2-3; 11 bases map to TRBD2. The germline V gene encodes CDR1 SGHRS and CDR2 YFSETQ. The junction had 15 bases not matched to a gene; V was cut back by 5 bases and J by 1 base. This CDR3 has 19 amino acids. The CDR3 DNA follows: TGCGCCAGCAGATCACCCGGGACTAGCGGACAATATGGCACAGATACGCAGTATTTT. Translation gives CASRSPGTSGQYGTDTQYF. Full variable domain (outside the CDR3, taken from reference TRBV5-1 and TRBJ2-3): KAGVTQTPRYLIKTRGQQVTLSCSPISGHRSVSWYQQTPGQGLQFLFEYFSETQRNKGNFPGRFSGRQFSNSRSEMNVSTLELGDSALYLCASRSPGTSGQYGTDTQYFGPGTRLTVL.

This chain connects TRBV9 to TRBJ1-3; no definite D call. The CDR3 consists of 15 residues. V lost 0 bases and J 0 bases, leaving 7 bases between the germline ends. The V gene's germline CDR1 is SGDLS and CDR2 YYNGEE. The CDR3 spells CASSVDLSSGNTIYF. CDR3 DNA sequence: TGTGCCAGCAGCGTAGATCTGAGCTCTGGAAACACCATATATTTT.